This TCR beta chain was captured by sequencing in a study of shared clonotypes between healthy human individuals. Study-level points and caveats: Clonotypes not shared had lower generation probabilities than those common to all four donors.

Only CD45RO-negative cells positively selected for CCR7 counted as naive CD8 cells, so terminally differentiated effector memory CD45RA+ cells were excluded. Study donors comprised healthy, HIV-negative adults devoid of recent acute infection or vaccination. Donors were Caucasian adults residing in Nashville, Tennessee, USA. In the authors' methods: Junction-only sequences without quality scores were provided by ImmunoSEQ, so filtering was different. Assay: immunoSEQ multiplex PCR; the TCRdb copy retains only in-frame clones and omits some. V and J calls and clone size are copied from that table; D and trimming were computed from the DNA. The table has about 680,000 clones, just over 90% seen once. Germline CDR1 and CDR2: MGHRA and YSYEKL. The CDR3 loop spans 20 amino acids. After removal of 5 bases from V and 0 bases from J, the junction contained 12 bases not matched to a gene. A remark on this clone: What it recognizes is unknown.

Sequencing was carried out using naive CD8+ T cells sorted from blood. The V call is TRBV4-1, the J call TRBJ2-2; TRBD2 matches 13 bases. The sequence derives from a man in his thirties or forties in good health. The CDR3 DNA reads as TGCGCCAGCAGCGTTAAGACGTCGGGACTAGCGGGATCGAACACCGGGGAGCTGTTTTTT. Translating it yields CASSVKTSGLAGSNTGELFF.